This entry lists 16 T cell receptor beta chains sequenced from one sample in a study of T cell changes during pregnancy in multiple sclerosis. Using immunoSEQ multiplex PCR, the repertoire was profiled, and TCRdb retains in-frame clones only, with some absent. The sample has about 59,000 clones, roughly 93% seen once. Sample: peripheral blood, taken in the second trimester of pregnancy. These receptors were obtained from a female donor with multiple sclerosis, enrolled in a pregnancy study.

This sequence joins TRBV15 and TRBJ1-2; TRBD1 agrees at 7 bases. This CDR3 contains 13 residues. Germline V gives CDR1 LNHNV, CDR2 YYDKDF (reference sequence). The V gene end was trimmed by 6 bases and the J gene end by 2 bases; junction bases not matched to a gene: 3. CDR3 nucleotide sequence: TGTGCCACCAGTAAGGACAGGAACTATGGCTACACCTTC. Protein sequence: CATSKDRNYGYTF.

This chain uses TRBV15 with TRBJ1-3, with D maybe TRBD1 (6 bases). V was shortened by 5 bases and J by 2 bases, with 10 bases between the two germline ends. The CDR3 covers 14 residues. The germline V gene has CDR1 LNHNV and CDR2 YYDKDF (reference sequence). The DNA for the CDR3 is TGTGCCACCAGCGACAGGTTAACTGGAAACACCATATATTTT. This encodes CATSDRLTGNTIYF.

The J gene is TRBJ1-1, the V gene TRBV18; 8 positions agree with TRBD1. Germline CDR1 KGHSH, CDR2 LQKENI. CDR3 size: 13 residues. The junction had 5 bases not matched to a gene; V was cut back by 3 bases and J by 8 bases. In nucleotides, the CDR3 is TGTGCCAGCTCACCGACGAGACAGGGGGAAGCTTTCTTT. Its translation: CASSPTRQGEAFF.

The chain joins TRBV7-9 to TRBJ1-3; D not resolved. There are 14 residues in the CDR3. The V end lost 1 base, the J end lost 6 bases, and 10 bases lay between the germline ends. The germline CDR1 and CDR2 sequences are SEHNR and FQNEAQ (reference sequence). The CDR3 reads CASSLGTATNTIYF. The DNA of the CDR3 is TGTGCCAGCAGCTTAGGTACAGCTACAAACACCATATATTTT.

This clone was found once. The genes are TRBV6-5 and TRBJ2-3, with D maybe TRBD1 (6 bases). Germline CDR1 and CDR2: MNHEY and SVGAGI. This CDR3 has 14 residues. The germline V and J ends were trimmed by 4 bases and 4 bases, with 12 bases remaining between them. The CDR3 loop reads CASSFSGEPDTQYF. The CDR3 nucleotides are TGTGCCAGCAGTTTCTCAGGGGAACCAGATACGCAGTATTTT.

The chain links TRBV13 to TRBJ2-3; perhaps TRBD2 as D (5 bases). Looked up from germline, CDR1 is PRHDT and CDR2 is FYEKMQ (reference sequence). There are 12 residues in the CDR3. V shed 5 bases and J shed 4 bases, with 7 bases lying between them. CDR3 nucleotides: TGTGCCAGCAGCCCAGCGGCAGATACGCAGTATTTT. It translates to CASSPAADTQYF. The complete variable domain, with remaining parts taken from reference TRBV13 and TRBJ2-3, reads AAGVIQSPRHLIKEKRETATLKCYPIPRHDTVYWYQQGPGQDPQFLISFYEKMQSDKGSIPDRFSAQQFSDYHSELNMSSLELGDSALYFCASSPAADTQYFGPGTRLTVL.

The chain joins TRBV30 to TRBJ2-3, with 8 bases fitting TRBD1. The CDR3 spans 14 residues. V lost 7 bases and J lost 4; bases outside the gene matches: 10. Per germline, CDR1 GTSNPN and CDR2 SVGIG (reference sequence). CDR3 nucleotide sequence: TGTGCCTCCCAAGCAGGGGGCAGCGCAGATACGCAGTATTTT. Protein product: CASQAGGSADTQYF.

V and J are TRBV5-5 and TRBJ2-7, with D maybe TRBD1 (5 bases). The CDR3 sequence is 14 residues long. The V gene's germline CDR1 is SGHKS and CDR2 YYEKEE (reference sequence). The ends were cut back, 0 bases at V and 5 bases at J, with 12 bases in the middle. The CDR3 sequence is CASSLGAGWDEQYF. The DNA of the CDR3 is TGTGCCAGCAGCTTGGGGGCAGGGTGGGACGAGCAGTACTTC.

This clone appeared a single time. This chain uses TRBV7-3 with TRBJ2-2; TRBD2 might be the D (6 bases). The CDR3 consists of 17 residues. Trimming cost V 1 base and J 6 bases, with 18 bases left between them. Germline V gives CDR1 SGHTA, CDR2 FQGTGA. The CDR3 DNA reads TGTGCCAGCAGCTTAATGTACGGGGGAGATCAGGCCGGGGAGCTGTTTTTT. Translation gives CASSLMYGGDQAGELFF. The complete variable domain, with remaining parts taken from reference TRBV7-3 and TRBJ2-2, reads GAGVSQTPSNKVTEKGKYVELRCDPISGHTALYWYRQSLGQGPEFLIYFQGTGAADDSGLPNDRFFAVRPEGSVSTLKIQRTERGDSAVYLCASSLMYGGDQAGELFFGEGSRLTVL.

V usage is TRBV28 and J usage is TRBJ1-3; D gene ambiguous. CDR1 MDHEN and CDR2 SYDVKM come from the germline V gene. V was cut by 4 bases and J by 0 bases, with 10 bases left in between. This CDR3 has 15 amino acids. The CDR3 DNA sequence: TGTGCCAGCAGTTCCCATCAGTCCTCTGGAAACACCATATATTTT. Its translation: CASSSHQSSGNTIYF.

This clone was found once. This CDR3 is CASRAAYGGDSTDTQYF. As DNA, the CDR3 is TGCGCCAGCAGAGCGGCTTACGGGGGGGATAGCACAGATACGCAGTATTTT. The chain joins TRBV5-1 to TRBJ2-3, with 8 bases matching TRBD2. There are 17 residues in the CDR3. V gave up 5 bases and J gave up 0 bases; unmatched junction bases: 11. Germline loops: CDR1 SGHRS, CDR2 YFSETQ.

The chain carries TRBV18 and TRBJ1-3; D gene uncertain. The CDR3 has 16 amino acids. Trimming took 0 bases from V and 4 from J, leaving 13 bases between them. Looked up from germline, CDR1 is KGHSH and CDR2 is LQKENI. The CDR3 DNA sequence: TGTGCCAGCTCACCACCGAGCAAACAGCCCGGAAACACCATATATTTT. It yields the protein CASSPPSKQPGNTIYF.

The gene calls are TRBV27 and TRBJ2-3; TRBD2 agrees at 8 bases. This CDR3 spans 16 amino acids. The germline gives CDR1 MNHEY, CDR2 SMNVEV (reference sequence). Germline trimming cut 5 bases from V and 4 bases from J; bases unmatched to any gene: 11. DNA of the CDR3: TGTGCCAGCAGTCCCTACTTCTCGGGGGGGGCAGATACGCAGTATTTT. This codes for CASSPYFSGGADTQYF.

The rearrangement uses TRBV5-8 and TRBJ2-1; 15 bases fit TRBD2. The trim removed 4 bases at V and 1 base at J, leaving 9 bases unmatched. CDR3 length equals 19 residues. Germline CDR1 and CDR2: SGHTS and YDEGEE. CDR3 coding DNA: TGTGCCAGCAGCCTTGGACTAGCGGGGGGGCGAAAGTCCTACAATGAGCAGTTCTTC. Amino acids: CASSLGLAGGRKSYNEQFF.

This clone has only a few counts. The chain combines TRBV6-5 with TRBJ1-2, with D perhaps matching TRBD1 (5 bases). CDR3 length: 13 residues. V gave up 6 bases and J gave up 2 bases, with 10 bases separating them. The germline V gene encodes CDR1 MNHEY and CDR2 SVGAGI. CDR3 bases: TGTGCCAGCAGGCGACAGTCCAACTATGGCTACACCTTC. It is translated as CASRRQSNYGYTF.

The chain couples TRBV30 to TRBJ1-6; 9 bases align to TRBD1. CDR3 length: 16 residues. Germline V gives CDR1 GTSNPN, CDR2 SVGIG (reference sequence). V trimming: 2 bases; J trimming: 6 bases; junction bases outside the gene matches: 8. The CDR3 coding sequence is TGTGCCTGGAGTACGACACCGGGACAGGGTAATTCACCCCTCCACTTT. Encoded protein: CAWSTTPGQGNSPLHF.